The 26 T cell receptor beta chains below all came from one sample that was sequenced in a study of blood T cells in healthy people across ages. The use of a sample-barcoded 5' primer and a J-beta primer mix characterized a second PCR of roughly 6 to 11 cycles. MiXCR, run by TCRdb on the 5' RACE reads, gives a single entry per CDR3 protein. The table lists roughly 550,000 distinct CDR3 sequences, less than 25% of them singletons. These data are also associated with another study on T cells of mothers and their children.

The sequencing input was blood. Source of these receptors: a boy aged 5-17 years in good health.

The J gene is TRBJ2-7, the V gene TRBV3-1, with 7 nucleotides matching TRBD2. CDR3 length: 15 residues. V dropped 0 bases and J dropped 2; count of bases not matched to a gene: 4. Germline V CDR1 and CDR2: LGHDT, YNNKEL (reference sequence). The CDR3 here is CASSQDFGGTYEQYF. CDR3 nucleotide sequence: TGTGCCAGCAGCCAAGATTTCGGGGGGACCTACGAGCAGTACTTC.

This clonotype came up a few times. CDR3 in DNA: TGTGCCAGCAGTAACCCTCTAGGCCAGCCCCAGCATTTT. This codes for CASSNPLGQPQHF. V gene TRBV28 combines with J gene TRBJ1-5; D not resolved. V shed 5 bases and J shed 7 bases, with 12 bases lying between them. This CDR3 has 13 amino acids. CDR1 is MDHEN, CDR2 SYDVKM, per germline.

The chain combines TRBV6-5 with TRBJ1-4; D unresolved. Per the germline V gene, CDR1 is MNHEY and CDR2 is SVGAGI. The CDR3 consists of 13 residues. V lost 5 bases to trimming and J lost 5 bases, with 9 bases between them. The CDR3 DNA is TGTGCCAGCAGTGTCGCGAGAAATGAAAAACTGTTTTTT. This translates into CASSVARNEKLFF.

This clonotype was detected many times. The chain combines TRBV30 with TRBJ2-5; 7 nucleotides align to TRBD1. The junction had 6 bases not matched to a gene; V was cut back by 3 bases and J by 2 bases. CDR3 length: 14 amino acids. Germline V gene sequence: CDR1 GTSNPN, CDR2 SVGIG (reference sequence). In nucleotides, the CDR3 is TGTGCCTGGAGGACCCCGGGACAGCAAGAGACCCAGTACTTC. Translating gives CAWRTPGQQETQYF. Combining the CDR3 with reference TRBV30 and TRBJ2-5 gives the whole variable domain SQTIHQWPATLVQPVGSPLSLECTVEGTSNPNLYWYRQAAGRGLQLLFYSVGIGQISSEVPQNLSASRPQDRQFILSSKKLLLSDSGFYLCAWRTPGQQETQYFGPGTRLLVL.

This clonotype showed up just a few times. V usage is TRBV6-5 and J usage is TRBJ2-2, with D maybe TRBD1 (6 bases). Trimming pared 5 bases from V and 6 bases from J, leaving 10 bases between. This CDR3 is built from 13 residues. Germline loops: CDR1 MNHEY, CDR2 SVGAGI. The chain's CDR3 is CASSTGWSGELFF. As DNA, the CDR3 is TGTGCCAGCAGTACAGGGTGGTCCGGGGAGCTGTTTTTT.

This chain connects TRBV10-3 to TRBJ2-1; a weak D match, TRBD2 (5 bases). Trimming took 5 bases from V and 7 from J, leaving 15 bases between them. CDR3 length: 14 residues. Germline V CDR1 and CDR2: ENHRY, SYGVKD. Here the CDR3 reads CAISKTPRGNEQFF. CDR3 in DNA: TGTGCCATCAGTAAGACCCCTCGGGGTAATGAGCAGTTCTTC.

CDR3 nucleotide sequence: TGCAGTGCTATTGGGGGACAGGGATACTCTGGGGCCAACGTCCTGACTTTC. It specifies CSAIGGQGYSGANVLTF. The chain has TRBV20-1 and TRBJ2-6; TRBD1 matches 9 bases. This CDR3 region has 17 residues. Trimming cost V 4 bases and J 0 bases; bases outside gene matches: 7. Germline-derived CDR1 and CDR2 are DFQATT and SNEGSKA (reference sequence).

The chain combines TRBV18 with TRBJ2-5, with 9 bases aligning to TRBD1. CDR1 KGHSH and CDR2 LQKENI come from the germline V gene. J gave up 11 bases and V 2 bases, and 12 bases lay outside the gene matches. The CDR3 extends over 15 amino acids. This chain's CDR3 is CASSPVGTGGAGQYF. In nucleotides, the CDR3 is TGTGCCAGCTCACCAGTTGGAACAGGGGGCGCTGGGCAGTACTTC.

This sequence joins TRBV2 and TRBJ1-2, with D maybe TRBD1 (5 bases). CDR3 length equals 10 residues. Germline assignment: CDR1 SNHLY and CDR2 FYNNEI. V was clipped by 5 bases and J by 12 bases, with 10 bases between them. In DNA, the CDR3 is TGTGCCAGCAGTAAGACAGAGAACACCTTC. It codes for CASSKTENTF.

This clonotype was observed a handful of times. The V and J genes are TRBV20-1 and TRBJ1-6, with TRBD1 matching 7 bases. CDR3 size: 16 residues. The V segment lost 1 base and the J segment 10 bases; nucleotides outside the gene matches: 13. The germline V gene has CDR1 DFQATT and CDR2 SNEGSKA (reference sequence). In nucleotides, the CDR3 is TGCAGTGCTAGAGGGATGGGACAGCCGCGGGGCTCACCCCTCCACTTT. Translating gives CSARGMGQPRGSPLHF.

This clonotype was observed a few times. The V gene is TRBV13, the J gene TRBJ2-7; tentative D call: TRBD1 (7 bases). V shed 3 bases and J shed 4 bases, with 13 bases lying between them. CDR1 and CDR2 (germline): PRHDT, FYEKMQ (reference sequence). The CDR3 runs 14 residues. The CDR3 DNA follows: TGTGCCAGCAGCTTCCAGGGGGAGGTTTACGAGCAGTACTTC. Its protein is CASSFQGEVYEQYF.

This clonotype was picked up a small number of times. The chain combines TRBV7-2 with TRBJ2-7, with a possible D match to TRBD2 (6 bases). Trimming cost V 5 bases and J 7 bases, with 18 bases left between them. Germline-derived CDR1 and CDR2 are SGHTA and FQGNSA. The CDR3 is 14 residues long. The chain's CDR3 is CASSPEPGVGEQYF. For the CDR3, the DNA is TGTGCCAGCAGCCCTGAGCCGGGAGTGGGAGAGCAGTACTTC.

V is TRBV27 and J is TRBJ2-5, with 8 nucleotides matching TRBD2. The J call may be faulty, since TRBJ2-1 better matches the DNA end. In germline, CDR1 is MNHEY, CDR2 SMNVEV (reference sequence). The CDR3 is 14 residues long. CDR3 DNA sequence: TGTGCCAGCAGTTTACATCGGGAGGGCCCTGAGCAGTTCTTC. Translated, it gives CASSLHREGPEQFF.

The V and J genes are TRBV15 and TRBJ2-5; the D is unclear. The CDR3 spans 13 residues. Germline V CDR1 and CDR2: LNHNV, YYDKDF (reference sequence). The V gene lost 7 bases and the J gene lost 5 bases, with 14 bases spanning the gap. The CDR3 bases are TGTGCCACCACCCATGATAGGGCCGAGACCCAGTACTTC. Amino acids: CATTHDRAETQYF.

This clonotype came up a few times. J is TRBJ2-6 and V is TRBV29-1; D is uncertain. In germline, CDR1 is SQVTM, CDR2 ANQGSEA. The CDR3 contains 15 residues. V lost 6 bases, J lost 0 bases, and 12 bases lay in between. For the CDR3, the DNA is TGCAGCGTCCAGTGGGCCTTCTCTGGGGCCAACGTCCTGACTTTC. It yields the protein CSVQWAFSGANVLTF.

CDR3 region: CASSSRGRPAISGANVLTF. CDR3 DNA: TGTGCCAGCAGCTCCAGGGGGCGCCCGGCCATATCTGGGGCCAACGTCCTGACTTTC. This chain joins TRBV11-2 and TRBJ2-6, with 8 positions matching TRBD1. The V gene end was trimmed by 4 bases and the J gene end by 1 base; junction bases not matched to a gene: 12. This CDR3 contains 19 residues. Germline V gene data show CDR1 as SGHAT and CDR2 as FQNNGV. The full variable domain, rest sourced from reference TRBV11-2 and TRBJ2-6, is EAGVAQSPRYKIIEKRQSVAFWCNPISGHATLYWYQQILGQGPKLLIQFQNNGVVDDSQLPKDRFSAERLKGVDSTLKIQPAKLEDSAVYLCASSSRGRPAISGANVLTFGAGSRLTVL.

This clonotype has a handful of counts. The J gene is TRBJ1-1, the V gene TRBV29-1; D might be TRBD1 (5 bases). Trimming pared 0 bases from V and 1 base from J, leaving 9 bases between. The CDR3 has 14 amino acids. Germline values: CDR1 SQVTM, CDR2 ANQGSEA. The CDR3 DNA reads as TGCAGCGTTGAAGATAAAGGGACGAACACTGAAGCTTTCTTT. It is translated as CSVEDKGTNTEAFF.

Only a few counts were recorded for this clonotype. The CDR3 loop is CASRIFGSPLHF. For the CDR3, the DNA is TGCGCCAGCCGCATTTTCGGGTCACCCCTCCACTTT. The chain links TRBV5-1 to TRBJ1-6; no clear D gene. V was trimmed by 7 bases and J by 10 bases, leaving 12 bases between them. This CDR3 has 12 amino acids. Looked up from germline, CDR1 is SGHRS and CDR2 is YFSETQ.

The table lists this clonotype with many counts. The chain combines TRBV4-3 with TRBJ2-6; perhaps TRBD1 as D (7 bases). The CDR3 is made up of 18 amino acids. V was pared by 1 base and J by 0 bases, with 13 bases between. Germline CDR1 reads LGHNA; CDR2 reads YSLEER. The CDR3 sequence is CASSQAGDSSSGANVLTF. DNA of the CDR3: TGCGCCAGCAGCCAAGCGGGGGACAGCTCCTCTGGGGCCAACGTCCTGACTTTC.

This clonotype was seen more than once but under ten times. The chain combines TRBV7-9 with TRBJ1-4; 10 nucleotides line up with TRBD1. The germline gives CDR1 SEHNR, CDR2 FQNEAQ (reference sequence). The CDR3 runs 16 residues. V lost 5 bases and J lost 5; bases outside the gene matches: 8. CDR3 DNA: TGTGCCAGCAGCCCCTTGTCGGGACAGGGGAATGAAAAACTGTTTTTT. It specifies CASSPLSGQGNEKLFF.

V and J are TRBV30 and TRBJ1-1, with D possibly TRBD1 on 6 matching bases. CDR1 is GTSNPN and CDR2 is SVGIG in the germline V gene (reference sequence). This CDR3 spans 13 amino acids. V was cut by 4 bases and J by 2 bases, with 11 bases left in between. The CDR3 DNA is TGTGCCTGGACATGGGGGCCTAACACTGAAGCTTTCTTT. As protein: CAWTWGPNTEAFF.

The V gene is TRBV19, the J gene TRBJ2-7; 9 bases match TRBD1. Germline V CDR1 and CDR2: LNHDA, SQIVND (reference sequence). The J segment lost 5 bases and the V segment lost 3 bases, leaving 5 bases of the junction unmatched. This CDR3 comprises 14 residues. CDR3 sequence: CASSMGTGINEQYF. In nucleotides, the CDR3 is TGTGCCAGTAGTATGGGGACAGGGATCAACGAGCAGTACTTC.

This chain's CDR3 is CASLTGGGYEQYF. As DNA, the CDR3 is TGTGCCAGCCTAACAGGGGGCGGGTACGAGCAGTACTTC. This chain joins TRBV28 and TRBJ2-7; 9 bases align to TRBD1. J gave up 4 bases and V 8 bases, and 6 bases lay outside the gene matches. Germline CDR1 MDHEN, CDR2 SYDVKM. The CDR3 is made up of 13 amino acids.

The V gene is TRBV30, the J gene TRBJ2-3; 10 bases are a match to TRBD2. CDR3 length equals 15 residues. CDR1 GTSNPN and CDR2 SVGIG come from the germline V gene (reference sequence). Trimming at V came to 2 bases and at J to 4 bases, leaving 6 bases not matched to a gene. CDR3 bases: TGTGCCTGGAGTTCGGGGACTAGCGAATCAGATACGCAGTATTTT. Amino acids: CAWSSGTSESDTQYF.

This clonotype was counted only a few times. CDR3 coding DNA: TGTGCCAGCAGTCCATGGGACTCCTACGAGCAGTACTTC. Its translation: CASSPWDSYEQYF. The rearrangement uses TRBV28 and TRBJ2-5; unclear D gene. The DNA matches TRBJ2-7 better at its end, which makes the J call doubtful. Germline CDR1 MDHEN, CDR2 SYDVKM. This CDR3 comprises 13 residues.

The V and J genes are TRBV7-3 and TRBJ2-2; 8 bases are a match to TRBD2. The CDR3 has 18 amino acids. Germline V lookup: CDR1 SGHTA, CDR2 FQGTGA. The J segment lost 6 bases and the V segment lost 2 bases, leaving 14 bases of the junction unmatched. For the CDR3, the DNA is TGTGCCAGCAGCTTAGGGGGCCGAGGAGCGGGAGTTGCCGGGGAGCTGTTTTTT. Its protein is CASSLGGRGAGVAGELFF.